This T cell receptor beta chain was recovered during a study of Graves' ophthalmopathy and Graves' hyperthyroidism. Clinicians made diagnoses from clinical symptoms, serum thyroxine, TRAb, thyroid ultrasound and orbital computed tomography. The CDR3 is 12 amino acids. CDR1 and CDR2 from the germline V gene are SNHLY and FYNNEI. Trimming removed 6 bases at V and 5 bases at J, with 10 bases between. This clonotype was seen at least ten times. Amplification of the TCR beta CDR3 regions used RNA transcripts (as template). The library came from an HTBI-primed first-round RT-PCR and a second-round multiplex PCR. TCRdb passed the multiplex PCR reads through MiXCR, listing each CDR3 protein once. This table holds hundreds of thousands of distinct CDR3 sequences, roughly 21% found once.

This TCR derives from a woman younger than 35 with stable Graves' hyperthyroidism. This sequence joins TRBV2 and TRBJ2-5; no reliable D call. Source material: peripheral blood. The CDR3 nucleotides read TGTGCCAGCAGCACAGTGGGGGAGACCCAGTACTTC. Translating it yields CASSTVGETQYF.